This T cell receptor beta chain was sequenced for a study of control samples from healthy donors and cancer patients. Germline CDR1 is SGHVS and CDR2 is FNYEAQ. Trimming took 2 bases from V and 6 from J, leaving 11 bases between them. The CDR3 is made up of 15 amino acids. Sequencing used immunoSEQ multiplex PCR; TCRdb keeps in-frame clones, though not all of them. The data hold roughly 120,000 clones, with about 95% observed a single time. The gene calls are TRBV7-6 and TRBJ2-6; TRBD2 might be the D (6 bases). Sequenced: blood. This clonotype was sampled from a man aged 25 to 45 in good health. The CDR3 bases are TGTGCCAGCAGCTTAAGGCGGGACCCGGCCAACGTCCTGACTTTC. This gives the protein CASSLRRDPANVLTF. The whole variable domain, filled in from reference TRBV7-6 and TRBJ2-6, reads GAGVSQSPRYKVTKRGQDVALRCDPISGHVSLYWYRQALGQGPEFLTYFNYEAQQDKSGLPNDRFSAERPEGSISTLTIQRTEQRDSAMYRCASSLRRDPANVLTFGAGSRLTVL.